This T cell receptor beta chain was sequenced in a study of cytomegalovirus exposure and HLA in healthy donors. Use of 60 Vbeta and 13 Jbeta primers characterized the PCR. Clones were sequenced by immunoSEQ multiplex PCR, and TCRdb holds only the in-frame ones, with some missing. The sample consists of 100,000 or so clones, approximately 56% of them appearing once. Germline V lookup: CDR1 LNHNV, CDR2 YYDKDF (reference sequence). V was cut by 0 bases and J by 6 bases, with 10 bases left in between. There are 14 residues in the CDR3. The source of this sequence is a young woman in good health and CMV-seropositive. This sequence joins TRBV15 and TRBJ2-3; D gene unclear. The sequenced material came from PBMCs. The CDR3 coding sequence is TGTGCCACCAGCAGAGATCGGTCTAGGGATACGCAGTATTTT. Its protein is CATSRDRSRDTQYF.